This T cell receptor (beta chain) was captured by sequencing in a study of OX40 agonist ivuxolimab in advanced cancers. Study information: Three individuals attained partial responses, comprising one hepatocellular carcinoma case and two cutaneous melanoma cases.

Whole-study findings and limits: Normalized T-cell clonal expansion was also low in some nonresponders. With doses of 0.1 to 3.0 mg/kg, CD4+ and CD8+ blood T cells had undergone clonal expansion by week 6.

The repertoire was sequenced with immunoSEQ multiplex PCR; TCRdb's copy has only in-frame clones and lacks some. Counted here are tens of thousands of clones, 65% to 90% occurring once; the ten biggest clones make up 0.95% to 1.3%. Looked up from germline, CDR1 is SGHVS and CDR2 is FQNEAQ. The CDR3 totals 17 residues. Unmatched junction bases numbered 8, after V lost 5 bases and J lost 2 bases. Individuals having autoimmune disease history or systemic immunosuppression were not enrolled. For this clone: Its antigen is not identified.

This chain connects TRBV7-8 to TRBJ2-3, with 12 bases lining up with TRBD2. This sample comprised CD4+ or CD8+ T cells sorted from blood, obtained in a trial of the OX40 agonist ivuxolimab. The receptor comes from an adult with an advanced solid tumor such as melanoma, head and neck, liver or kidney cancer. The CDR3 bases are TGTGCCAGCAGCCCCCGACTAGCGGGGGAGATCACAGATACGCAGTATTTT. It yields the protein CASSPRLAGEITDTQYF.